This T cell receptor (beta chain) was sequenced for a study of blood T cell repertoires in COVID-19. In the study overall: T cells, B-cell-depleted T cells, or PBMCs provided the cDNA or gDNA that served as material.

This clone turned up a few times. The length of the CDR3 is 11 residues. The V gene's germline CDR1 is SNHLY and CDR2 FYNNEI. V was clipped by 4 bases and J by 4 bases, with 2 bases between them. As processed by the authors: Amplified reference gene primers provided the basis for estimating nucleated cell counts. Generated by immunoSEQ multiplex PCR, the TCRdb table keeps only in-frame clones and is missing some. Clone size and the V and J calls come from that table; the DNA yielded D and trimming. In the table there are approximately 300,000 clones, about 93% of which are singletons. This clonotype was sampled from a woman aged 25 to 45 with COVID-19, enrolled during active disease. The sequencing input was peripheral blood. The chain recombines TRBV2 with TRBJ2-1; D unresolved. The CDR3 nucleotides are TGTGCCAGCAGTGTATACAATGAGCAGTTCTTC. Translation gives CASSVYNEQFF. Complete variable domain (other parts from reference TRBV2 and TRBJ2-1): EPEVTQTPSHQVTQMGQEVILRCVPISNHLYFYWYRQILGQKVEFLVSFYNNEISEKSEIFDDQFSVERPDGSNFTLKIRSTKLEDSAMYFCASSVYNEQFFGPGTRLTVL.